The count of the clone carrying this T cell receptor beta chain is one. This CDR3 has 14 residues. Germline CDR1 SGHAT, CDR2 FQDESV (reference sequence). Trimming removed 3 bases from V and 5 bases from J; junction bases left unmatched: 1. The protocol was immunoSEQ multiplex PCR, while the TCRdb copy is restricted to in-frame clones and leaves out a portion. The sample yields roughly 130,000 clones, roughly 89% seen once. This record belongs to a study of blood T cell repertoires in COVID-19. The wider study: Sample material is recorded as cDNA or gDNA derived from T cells, B-cell-depleted T cells, or PBMCs.

V gene TRBV11-1 combines with J gene TRBJ1-6; TRBD1 agrees at 7 bases. Sequencing was done on a sample of PBMCs or T cells enriched from blood (not recorded which). The sequence came from a woman in her thirties who had recovered from COVID-19. CDR3 protein: CASSFRGDNSPLHF. CDR3 in DNA: TGTGCCAGCAGCTTCAGGGGGGATAATTCACCCCTCCACTTT.